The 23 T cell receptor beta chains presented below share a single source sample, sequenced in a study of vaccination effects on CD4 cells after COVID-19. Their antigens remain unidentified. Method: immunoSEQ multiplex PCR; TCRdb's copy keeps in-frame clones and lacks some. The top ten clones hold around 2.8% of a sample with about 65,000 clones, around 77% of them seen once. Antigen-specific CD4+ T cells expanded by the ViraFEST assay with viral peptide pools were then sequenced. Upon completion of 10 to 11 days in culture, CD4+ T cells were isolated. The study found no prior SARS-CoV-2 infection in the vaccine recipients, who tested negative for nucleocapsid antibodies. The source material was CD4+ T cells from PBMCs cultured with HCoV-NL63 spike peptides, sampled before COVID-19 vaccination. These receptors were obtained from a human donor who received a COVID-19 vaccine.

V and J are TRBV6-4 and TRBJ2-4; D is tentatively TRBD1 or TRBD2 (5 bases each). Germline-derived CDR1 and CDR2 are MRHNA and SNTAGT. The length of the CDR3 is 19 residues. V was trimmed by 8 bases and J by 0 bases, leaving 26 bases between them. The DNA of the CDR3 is TGTGCCAGCCTCTTTAAGGGGAACCCCGGGGAACTAGCCAAAAACATTCAGTACTTC. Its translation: CASLFKGNPGELAKNIQYF.

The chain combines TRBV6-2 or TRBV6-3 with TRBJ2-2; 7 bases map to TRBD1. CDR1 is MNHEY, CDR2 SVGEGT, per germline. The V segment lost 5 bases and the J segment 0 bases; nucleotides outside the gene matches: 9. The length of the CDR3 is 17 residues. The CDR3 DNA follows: TGTGCCAGCAGTGATTCCGGGACAGTAACGAACACCGGGGAGCTGTTTTTT. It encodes CASSDSGTVTNTGELFF.

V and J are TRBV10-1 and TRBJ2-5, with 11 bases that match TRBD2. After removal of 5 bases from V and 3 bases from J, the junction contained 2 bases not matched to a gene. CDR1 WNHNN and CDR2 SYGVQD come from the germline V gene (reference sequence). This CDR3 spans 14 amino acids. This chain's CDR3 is CASSLTSGEETQYF. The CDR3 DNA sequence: TGCGCCAGCAGTTTGACTAGCGGGGAAGAGACCCAGTACTTC.

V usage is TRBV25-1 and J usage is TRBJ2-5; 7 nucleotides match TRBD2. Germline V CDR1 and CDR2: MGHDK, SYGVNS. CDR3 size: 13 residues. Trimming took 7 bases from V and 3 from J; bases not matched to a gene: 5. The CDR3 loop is CASNKAGEETQYF. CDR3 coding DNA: TGTGCCAGCAATAAGGCGGGAGAAGAGACCCAGTACTTC.

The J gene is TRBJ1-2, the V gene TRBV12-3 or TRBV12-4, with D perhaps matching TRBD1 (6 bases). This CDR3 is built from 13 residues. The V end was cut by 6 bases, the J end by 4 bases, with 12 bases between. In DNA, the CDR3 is TGTGCCAGCAGGGGAGACAGGCTCTATGGCTACACCTTC. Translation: CASRGDRLYGYTF.

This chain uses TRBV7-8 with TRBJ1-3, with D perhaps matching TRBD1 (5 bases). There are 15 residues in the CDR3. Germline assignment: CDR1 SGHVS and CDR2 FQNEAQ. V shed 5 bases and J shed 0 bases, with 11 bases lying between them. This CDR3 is CASSPAGGSGNTIYF. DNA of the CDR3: TGTGCCAGCAGCCCGGCTGGGGGCTCTGGAAACACCATATATTTT.

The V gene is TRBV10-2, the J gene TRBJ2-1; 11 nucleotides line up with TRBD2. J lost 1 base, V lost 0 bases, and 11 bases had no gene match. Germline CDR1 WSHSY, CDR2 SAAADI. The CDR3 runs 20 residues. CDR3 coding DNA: TGCGCCAGCAGTGAGTCCGATAGGGTAGCGGGGGGGCCATCCTACAATGAGCAGTTCTTC. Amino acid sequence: CASSESDRVAGGPSYNEQFF.

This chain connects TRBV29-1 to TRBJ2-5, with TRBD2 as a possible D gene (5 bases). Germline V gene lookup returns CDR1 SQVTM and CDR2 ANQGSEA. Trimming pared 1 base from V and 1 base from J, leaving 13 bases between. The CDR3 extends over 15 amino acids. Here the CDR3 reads CSVEGWAGGQETQYF. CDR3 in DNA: TGCAGCGTTGAAGGCTGGGCGGGTGGCCAAGAGACCCAGTACTTC.

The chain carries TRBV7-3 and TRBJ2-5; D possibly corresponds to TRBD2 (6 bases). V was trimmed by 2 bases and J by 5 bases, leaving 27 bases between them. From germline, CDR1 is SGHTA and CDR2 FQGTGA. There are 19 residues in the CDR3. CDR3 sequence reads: CASSLLPFGVGGHRETQYF. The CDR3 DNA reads TGTGCCAGCAGCTTACTCCCCTTCGGTGTCGGGGGTCATAGGGAGACCCAGTACTTC.

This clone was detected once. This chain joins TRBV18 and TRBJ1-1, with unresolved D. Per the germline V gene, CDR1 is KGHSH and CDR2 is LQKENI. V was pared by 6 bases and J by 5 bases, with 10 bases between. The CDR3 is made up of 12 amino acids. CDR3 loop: CASSIIQTEAFF. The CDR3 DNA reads TGTGCCAGCTCGATCATACAGACTGAAGCTTTCTTT.

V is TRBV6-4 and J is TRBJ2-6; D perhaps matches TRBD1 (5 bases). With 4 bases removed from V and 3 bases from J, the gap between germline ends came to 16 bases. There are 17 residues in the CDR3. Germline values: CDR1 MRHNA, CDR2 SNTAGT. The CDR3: CASSAQGVRSGANVLTF. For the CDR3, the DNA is TGTGCCAGCAGTGCTCAGGGTGTTAGGAGTGGGGCCAACGTCCTGACTTTC.

The CDR3 here is CATSDQNAGGAYNEQFF. The CDR3 region has the DNA TGTGCCACCAGTGACCAAAACGCAGGGGGCGCTTACAATGAGCAGTTCTTC. The chain employs TRBV24-1 and TRBJ2-1; 8 bases align to TRBD1. V lost 4 bases, J lost 4 bases, and 11 bases stayed unmatched. From germline, CDR1 is KGHDR and CDR2 SFDVKD. There are 17 residues in the CDR3.

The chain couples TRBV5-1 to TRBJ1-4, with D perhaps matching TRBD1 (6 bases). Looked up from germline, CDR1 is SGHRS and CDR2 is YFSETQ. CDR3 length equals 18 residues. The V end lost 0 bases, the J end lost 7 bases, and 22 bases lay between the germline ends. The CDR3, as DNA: TGCGCCAGCAGCTTGGATCCGTTGCAGGGGAGGATTCGTGAAAAACTGTTTTTT. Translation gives CASSLDPLQGRIREKLFF.

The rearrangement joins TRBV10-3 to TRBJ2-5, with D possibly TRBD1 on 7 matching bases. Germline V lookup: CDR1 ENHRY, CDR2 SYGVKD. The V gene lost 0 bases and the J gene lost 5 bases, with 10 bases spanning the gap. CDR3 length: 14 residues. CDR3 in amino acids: CAISESGGGETQYF. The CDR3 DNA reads TGTGCCATCAGTGAGTCTGGAGGGGGCGAGACCCAGTACTTC.

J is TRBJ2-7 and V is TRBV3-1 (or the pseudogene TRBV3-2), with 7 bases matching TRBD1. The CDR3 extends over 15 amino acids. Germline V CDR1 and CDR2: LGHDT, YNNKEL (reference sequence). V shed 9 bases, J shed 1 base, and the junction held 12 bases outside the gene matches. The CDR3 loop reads CARVQGPKSSYEQYV. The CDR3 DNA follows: TGTGCCAGGGTACAGGGGCCCAAGAGTTCCTACGAGCAGTACGTC.

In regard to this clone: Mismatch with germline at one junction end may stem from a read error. CDR3 sequence: CASSPGTGVDF. The CDR3 DNA sequence: TGTGCCAGTAGTCCCGGGACAGGGGTGGATTTT. The chain couples TRBV19 to TRBJ2-3; 10 positions agree with TRBD1. This CDR3 has 11 amino acids. Per germline, CDR1 LNHDA and CDR2 SQIVND (reference sequence).

This CDR3 reads CSVSTSGGSTSTDTQYF. In DNA, the CDR3 is TGCAGCGTCTCGACTAGCGGGGGGTCTACTAGCACAGATACGCAGTATTTT. J is TRBJ2-3 and V is TRBV29-1; 13 bases map to TRBD2. V was pared by 6 bases and J by 0 bases, with 9 bases of the junction left unmatched. The CDR3 spans 17 residues. The germline V gene has CDR1 SQVTM and CDR2 ANQGSEA.

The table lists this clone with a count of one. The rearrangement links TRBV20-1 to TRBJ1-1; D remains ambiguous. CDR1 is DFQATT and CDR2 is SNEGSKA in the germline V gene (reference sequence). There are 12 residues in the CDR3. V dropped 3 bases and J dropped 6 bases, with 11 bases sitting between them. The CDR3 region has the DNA TGCAGTGCTAGTGCCCCCGATTCTGAAGCTTTCTTT. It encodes CSASAPDSEAFF.

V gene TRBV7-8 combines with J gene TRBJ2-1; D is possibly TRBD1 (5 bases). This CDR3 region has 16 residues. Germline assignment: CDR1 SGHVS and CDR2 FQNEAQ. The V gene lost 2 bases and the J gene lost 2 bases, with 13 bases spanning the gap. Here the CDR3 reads CASSLSFRAAYNEQFF. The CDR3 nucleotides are TGTGCCAGCAGCTTATCGTTCAGGGCCGCCTACAATGAGCAGTTCTTC.

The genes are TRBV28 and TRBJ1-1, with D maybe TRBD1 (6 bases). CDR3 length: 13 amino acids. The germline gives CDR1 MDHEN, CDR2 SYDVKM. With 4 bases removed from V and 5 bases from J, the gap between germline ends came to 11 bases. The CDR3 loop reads CASSSQGRTEAFF. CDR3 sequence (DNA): TGTGCCAGCAGTTCTCAGGGGAGGACTGAAGCTTTCTTT.

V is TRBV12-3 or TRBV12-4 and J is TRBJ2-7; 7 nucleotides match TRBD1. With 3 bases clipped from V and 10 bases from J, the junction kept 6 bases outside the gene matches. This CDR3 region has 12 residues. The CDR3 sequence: CASSFRQGPQYV. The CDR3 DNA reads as TGTGCCAGCAGTTTCAGACAGGGACCTCAGTACGTC.

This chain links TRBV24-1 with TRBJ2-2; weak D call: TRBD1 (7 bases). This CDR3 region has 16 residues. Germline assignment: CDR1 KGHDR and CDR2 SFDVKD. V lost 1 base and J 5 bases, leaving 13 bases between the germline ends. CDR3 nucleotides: TGTGCCACCAGTGATTTCCGGACAGGAGGGACCGGGGAGCTGTTTTTT. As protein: CATSDFRTGGTGELFF.

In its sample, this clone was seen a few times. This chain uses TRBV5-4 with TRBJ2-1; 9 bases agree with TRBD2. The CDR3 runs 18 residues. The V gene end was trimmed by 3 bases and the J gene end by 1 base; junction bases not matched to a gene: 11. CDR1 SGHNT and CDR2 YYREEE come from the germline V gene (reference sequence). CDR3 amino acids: CASSSPAGGHGSYNEQFF. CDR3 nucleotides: TGTGCCAGCAGCTCGCCAGCGGGGGGCCACGGGTCCTACAATGAGCAGTTCTTC. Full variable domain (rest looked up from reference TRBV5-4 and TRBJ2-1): ETGVTQSPTHLIKTRGQQVTLRCSSQSGHNTVSWYQQALGQGPQFIFQYYREEENGRGNFPPRFSGLQFPNYSSELNVNALELDDSALYLCASSSPAGGHGSYNEQFFGPGTRLTVL.